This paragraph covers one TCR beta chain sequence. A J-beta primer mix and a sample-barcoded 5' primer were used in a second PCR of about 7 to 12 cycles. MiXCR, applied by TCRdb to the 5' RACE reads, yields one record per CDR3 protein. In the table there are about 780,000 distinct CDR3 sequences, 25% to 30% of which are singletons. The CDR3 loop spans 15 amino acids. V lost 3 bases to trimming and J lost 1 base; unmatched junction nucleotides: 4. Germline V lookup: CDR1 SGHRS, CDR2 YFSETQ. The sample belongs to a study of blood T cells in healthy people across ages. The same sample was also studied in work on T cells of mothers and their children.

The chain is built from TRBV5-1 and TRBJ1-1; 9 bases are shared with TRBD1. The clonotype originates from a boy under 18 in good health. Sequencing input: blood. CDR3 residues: CASSSTGGRNTEAFF. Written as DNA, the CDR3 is TGCGCCAGCAGCTCGACAGGGGGAAGGAACACTGAAGCTTTCTTT.